The next 15 T cell receptor beta chains were all read from a single sample in a study of PD-1 blockade in classical Hodgkin lymphoma (dated by TCRdb to 2018 to 2021). The intended sense of this specimen's time point label: cycle 2 day 1 (C2D1) of nivolumab. Every trial patient had relapsed after autologous stem cell transplantation, and cohorts A, B and C differed in prior brentuximab vedotin exposure. Library preparation employed the immunoSEQ multiplex PCR assay. The table was pulled from immuneACCESS by TCRdb, which kept in-frame rearrangements only. Such tables lose some clones; where checked, under half of the loss comes from unresolved V genes, and the rest has no known cause. For this sample the table gives about 99,000 clones, of which roughly 79% were detected only once. Jointly, the top ten make up 16% of the sample. Here the sequenced sample was peripheral blood mononuclear cells (PBMCs), taken before the second cycle of nivolumab. These receptors all come from a human donor with classical Hodgkin lymphoma.

The genes are TRBV7-9 and TRBJ2-5; D uncertain. Germline CDR1 reads SEHNR; CDR2 reads FQNEAQ (reference sequence). This CDR3 comprises 12 residues. The ends were cut back, 5 bases at V and 3 bases at J, with 7 bases in the middle. This CDR3 is CASSLEEETQYF. In nucleotides, the CDR3 is TGTGCCAGCAGCCTAGAGGAAGAGACCCAGTACTTC. The whole variable domain, filled in from reference TRBV7-9 and TRBJ2-5, reads DTGVSQNPRHKITKRGQNVTFRCDPISEHNRLYWYRQTLGQGPEFLTYFQNEAQLEKSRLLSDRFSAERPKGSFSTLEIQRTEQGDSAMYLCASSLEEETQYFGPGTRLLVL.

The chain couples TRBV9 to TRBJ1-1, with D possibly matching TRBD1 (5 bases). Deletions cut 0 bases from V and 0 bases from J, with 6 bases between. Germline CDR1 is SGDLS and CDR2 is YYNGEE. The CDR3 length is 14 residues. The CDR3 DNA reads TGTGCCAGCAGCGTAGCGGGGGTGAACACTGAAGCTTTCTTT. It is translated as CASSVAGVNTEAFF. Full variable domain (rest looked up from reference TRBV9 and TRBJ1-1): DSGVTQTPKHLITATGQRVTLRCSPRSGDLSVYWYQQSLDQGLQFLIQYYNGEERAKGNILERFSAQQFPDLHSELNLSSLELGDSALYFCASSVAGVNTEAFFGQGTRLTVV.

The V gene is TRBV14, the J gene TRBJ2-7; a possible D gene is TRBD1 (5 bases). The CDR3 is made up of 14 amino acids. Germline assignment: CDR1 SGHDN and CDR2 FVKESK. Trimming removed 0 bases from V and 6 bases from J, with 12 bases in between. This chain's CDR3 is CASSQEVRVGEQYF. The CDR3 region has the DNA TGTGCCAGCAGCCAAGAGGTCAGGGTGGGCGAGCAGTACTTC.

This clone has a count of ten or more. The rearrangement uses TRBV19 and TRBJ1-2; weak D call: TRBD1 (5 bases). The V gene's germline CDR1 is LNHDA and CDR2 SQIVND (reference sequence). The CDR3 has 14 residues. The V end was cut by 2 bases, the J end by 2 bases, with 9 bases between. Here the CDR3 reads CASSIKGVNYGYTF. The DNA of the CDR3 is TGTGCCAGTAGTATAAAAGGGGTCAACTATGGCTACACCTTC.

The genes are TRBV7-2 and TRBJ1-5, with 9 bases identical to TRBD1. V shed 5 bases, J shed 5 bases, and the junction held 4 bases outside the gene matches. Germline V gives CDR1 SGHTA, CDR2 FQGNSA. CDR3 size: 14 residues. CDR3 bases: TGTGCCAGCAGCCTCCGACAGGGGGATCAGCCCCAGCATTTT. It encodes CASSLRQGDQPQHF. Together with reference TRBV7-2 and TRBJ1-5, the CDR3 gives the full variable domain: GAGVSQSPSNKVTEKGKDVELRCDPISGHTALYWYRQSLGQGLEFLIYFQGNSAPDKSGLPSDRFSAERTGGSVSTLTIQRTQQEDSAVYLCASSLRQGDQPQHFGDGTRLSIL.

The chain has TRBV11-3 and TRBJ2-3; D unresolved. The CDR3 has 14 residues. Looked up from germline, CDR1 is SGHNT and CDR2 is YENEEA. Trimming shortened V by 1 base and J by 2 bases, and 7 bases separated the two germline ends. The CDR3 sequence is CASSLGHITDTQYF. CDR3 sequence (DNA): TGTGCCAGCAGCTTAGGCCATATCACAGATACGCAGTATTTT.

This chain uses TRBV5-4 with TRBJ2-2; tentatively, D is TRBD2 (6 bases). Trimming cost V 7 bases and J 2 bases, with 15 bases left between them. CDR3 length: 15 residues. Per the germline V gene, CDR1 is SGHNT and CDR2 is YYREEE (reference sequence). CDR3 in DNA: TGTGCCAGCTCGTCCGGGAGTCGTAACACCGGGGAGCTGTTTTTT. Its translation: CASSSGSRNTGELFF.

The rearrangement uses TRBV6-5 and TRBJ2-1; TRBD2 might be the D (5 bases). V gave up 11 bases and J gave up 5 bases, with 13 bases separating them. The CDR3 runs to 12 residues. From germline, CDR1 is MNHEY and CDR2 SVGAGI. In DNA form, the CDR3 reads TGTGCCGCGGGTAGGTACAACAATGAGCAGTTCTTC. It specifies CAAGRYNNEQFF.

V gene TRBV6-6 combines with J gene TRBJ1-5; D remains ambiguous. Trimming took 1 base from V and 7 from J, leaving 11 bases between them. CDR3 length: 14 residues. Germline V lookup: CDR1 MNHNY, CDR2 SVGAGI (reference sequence). CDR3 sequence reads: CASSYYTGDQPQHF. The DNA of the CDR3 is TGTGCCAGCAGTTACTATACGGGCGACCAGCCCCAGCATTTT.

This clone occurred a few times. The gene calls are TRBV7-9 and TRBJ2-7; D is possibly TRBD1 (6 bases). The CDR3 is 15 amino acids. V was cut by 5 bases and J by 3 bases, with 17 bases left in between. Germline V gene data show CDR1 as SEHNR and CDR2 as FQNEAQ (reference sequence). CDR3 DNA sequence: TGTGCCAGCAGCAAGAACAGGGATGGAGGCTACGAGCAGTACTTC. Encoded protein: CASSKNRDGGYEQYF.

The gene calls are TRBV28 and TRBJ1-1; D perhaps matches TRBD1 (5 bases). This CDR3 has 14 residues. From germline, CDR1 is MDHEN and CDR2 SYDVKM. The V and J ends lost 8 bases and 4 bases respectively, with 17 bases between them. DNA of the CDR3: TGTGCCAGCCAAGCGGGCCCGGGGGGCACTGAAGCTTTCTTT. This gives the protein CASQAGPGGTEAFF.

This chain links TRBV20-1 with TRBJ2-5, with D uncertain. The ends were cut back, 3 bases at V and 4 bases at J, with 6 bases in the middle. The CDR3 extends over 11 amino acids. The germline gives CDR1 DFQATT, CDR2 SNEGSKA (reference sequence). The CDR3 DNA follows: TGCAGTGCTAGGAATCGAGAGACCCAGTACTTC. It is translated as CSARNRETQYF.

This chain joins TRBV6-1 and TRBJ1-2; D is undetermined. The V gene's germline CDR1 is MNHNS and CDR2 SASEGT. The CDR3 totals 17 residues. V was pared by 6 bases and J by 1 base, with 21 bases between. CDR3 DNA: TGTGCCAGCAGAGAAATCCCCGGGATGTGGGGTAACTATGGCTACACCTTC. Translated, it gives CASREIPGMWGNYGYTF.

The chain carries TRBV5-5 and TRBJ2-7; D is unclear. Germline V gene lookup returns CDR1 SGHKS and CDR2 YYEKEE (reference sequence). CDR3 size: 13 residues. The V gene lost 2 bases and the J gene lost 4 bases, with 10 bases spanning the gap. In DNA, the CDR3 is TGTGCCAGCAGCTTCCCGGCAGCTTACGAGCAGTACTTC. This gives the protein CASSFPAAYEQYF.

The count of this clone is one. The genes are TRBV10-1 and TRBJ2-1; 8 nucleotides match TRBD1. Germline CDR1 is WNHNN and CDR2 is SYGVQD (reference sequence). Trimming took 6 bases from V and 4 from J; bases not matched to a gene: 8. The CDR3 consists of 15 residues. The CDR3 coding sequence is TGCGCCAGCAGCCGGGGGACAGGATTATACAATGAGCAGTTCTTC. Its protein is CASSRGTGLYNEQFF.